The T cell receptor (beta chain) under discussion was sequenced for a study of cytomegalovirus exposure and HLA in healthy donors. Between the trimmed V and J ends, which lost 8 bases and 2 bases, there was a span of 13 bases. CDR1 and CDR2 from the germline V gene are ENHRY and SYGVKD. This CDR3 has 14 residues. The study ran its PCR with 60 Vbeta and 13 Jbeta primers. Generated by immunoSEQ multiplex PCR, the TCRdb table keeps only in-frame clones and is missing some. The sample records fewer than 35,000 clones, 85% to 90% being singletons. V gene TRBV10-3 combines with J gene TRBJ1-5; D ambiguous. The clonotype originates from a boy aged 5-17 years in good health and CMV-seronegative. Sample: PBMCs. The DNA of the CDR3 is TGTGCCATCGGGTGGAGGGAAGGCAATCAGCCCCAGCATTTT. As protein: CAIGWREGNQPQHF.